Listed below are T cell receptor beta chains from one sample, sequenced in a study of T cell repertoires in cytomegalovirus infection. These receptors have no known antigen. TCRdb ran MiXCR on the reads and lists one entry per CDR3 protein. This sample has around 770,000 distinct CDR3 sequences, with around 29% found just once. The material sequenced was cultured CD8+ T cells from PBMCs, taken from culture after CMV antigen stimulation. The receptors here all came from a human donor in good health (CMV status not recorded). Some clones in this sample may be carry-over from other donors' samples. CDR3s include the opening cysteine and the closing phenylalanine or tryptophan. A D gene is named only where the DNA matches it firmly. Clone size is not always given. Where it is, it says once, few, many or a class for expanded clones.

CDR3 protein: CASSYPERAYEQYF
CDR3 DNA: TGTGCCAGCAGTTACCCCGAACGCGCCTACGAGCAGTACTTC
CDR3 length: 14
V gene: TRBV12-3/TRBV12-4
D gene: NA
J gene: TRBJ2-7
clone size: many

CDR3 protein: CASSMRQYTEAFF
CDR3 DNA: TGTGCCAGTAGTATGAGGCAGTACACTGAAGCTTTCTTT
CDR3 length: 13
V gene: TRBV19
D gene: NA
J gene: TRBJ1-1
clone size: few

CDR3 protein: CASSQTGQGLTGELFF
CDR3 DNA: TGTGCCAGCAGCCAAACCGGACAGGGCCTCACCGGGGAGCTGTTTTTT
CDR3 length: 16
V gene: TRBV14
D gene: TRBD1
J gene: TRBJ2-2
clone size: NA

CDR3 protein: CASSLRVGRLQETQYF
CDR3 DNA: TGTGCCAGCAGCTTGAGAGTAGGCAGGCTCCAAGAGACCCAGTACTTC
CDR3 length: 16
V gene: TRBV5-6
D gene: NA
J gene: TRBJ2-5
clone size: NA

CDR3 protein: CASSTRTETNYGYTF
CDR3 DNA: TGTGCCAGCAGCACTAGGACAGAAACTAACTATGGCTACACCTTC
CDR3 length: 15
V gene: TRBV27
D gene: NA
J gene: TRBJ1-2
clone size: NA

CDR3 protein: CASSSPPGGPGETQYF
CDR3 DNA: TGTGCTAGCAGCTCCCCCCCCGGGGGGCCGGGGGAGACCCAGTACTTC
CDR3 length: 16
V gene: TRBV7-7
D gene: NA
J gene: TRBJ2-5
clone size: many

CDR3 protein: CASSLPVVERTEKLFF
CDR3 DNA: TGTGCCAGCAGTTTACCGGTGGTAGAAAGAACTGAAAAACTGTTTTTT
CDR3 length: 16
V gene: TRBV28
D gene: NA
J gene: TRBJ1-4
clone size: few

CDR3 protein: CASSYAGPEAFF
CDR3 DNA: TGTGCCAGCAGTTACGCGGGCCCTGAAGCTTTCTTT
CDR3 length: 12
V gene: TRBV6-6
D gene: NA
J gene: TRBJ1-1
clone size: few

CDR3 protein: CASSLTDTSYNEQFF
CDR3 DNA: TGTGCCAGCAGCTTAACTGACACCTCCTACAATGAGCAGTTCTTC
CDR3 length: 15
V gene: TRBV7-3
D gene: NA
J gene: TRBJ2-1
clone size: few

CDR3 protein: CASSLGAGGADTGELFF
CDR3 DNA: TGTGCCAGCAGCTTAGGGGCGGGGGGCGCGGACACCGGGGAGCTGTTTTTT
CDR3 length: 17
V gene: TRBV7-8
D gene: TRBD2
J gene: TRBJ2-2
clone size: many

CDR3 protein: CASSLDPQSGAFF
CDR3 DNA: TGTGCCAGCAGCTTAGACCCTCAAAGCGGAGCTTTCTTT
CDR3 length: 13
V gene: TRBV7-4
D gene: NA
J gene: TRBJ1-1
clone size: NA

CDR3 protein: CASSTPRTDMNTEAFF
CDR3 DNA: TGTGCCAGCAGTACCCCCCGGACAGACATGAACACTGAAGCTTTCTTT
CDR3 length: 16
V gene: TRBV6-2/TRBV6-3
D gene: NA
J gene: TRBJ1-1
clone size: few

CDR3 protein: CASSSDDSSSYNEQFF
CDR3 DNA: TGTGCCAGCAGTTCTGATGACTCCAGCTCCTACAATGAGCAGTTCTTC
CDR3 length: 16
V gene: TRBV6-6
D gene: NA
J gene: TRBJ2-1
clone size: NA

CDR3 protein: CASSLGQGGYYGYTF
CDR3 DNA: TGTGCCAGCAGCCTCGGACAGGGGGGATACTATGGCTACACCTTC
CDR3 length: 15
V gene: TRBV7-8
D gene: TRBD1
J gene: TRBJ1-2
clone size: many

CDR3 protein: CASSLDPGTGEKLFF
CDR3 DNA: TGTGCCAGCAGTTTGGACCCAGGGACTGGCGAAAAACTGTTTTTT
CDR3 length: 15
V gene: TRBV5-5
D gene: NA
J gene: TRBJ1-4
clone size: NA

CDR3 protein: CASSLGELDRDNEQFF
CDR3 DNA: TGTGCCAGCAGCTTAGGGGAGTTGGATCGGGACAATGAGCAGTTCTTC
CDR3 length: 16
V gene: TRBV7-6
D gene: NA
J gene: TRBJ2-1
clone size: many

CDR3 protein: CASSPPGFNEQFF
CDR3 DNA: TGTGCCAGCAGCCCTCCCGGGTTCAATGAGCAGTTCTTC
CDR3 length: 13
V gene: TRBV7-2
D gene: NA
J gene: TRBJ2-1
clone size: many

CDR3 protein: CASRTQNIDPSGYTF
CDR3 DNA: TGTGCCAGCAGAACCCAAAACATCGACCCGAGCGGCTACACCTTC
CDR3 length: 15
V gene: TRBV27
D gene: NA
J gene: TRBJ1-2
clone size: NA

CDR3 protein: CASSYPDRALDEAFF
CDR3 DNA: TGTGCCAGCAGTTATCCCGACAGGGCCCTCGATGAAGCTTTCTTT
CDR3 length: 15
V gene: TRBV6-6
D gene: TRBD1
J gene: TRBJ1-1
clone size: NA

CDR3 protein: CASKPTGTSTEAFF
CDR3 DNA: TGTGCCAGCAAACCGACAGGGACGAGCACTGAAGCTTTCTTT
CDR3 length: 14
V gene: TRBV6-7
D gene: TRBD1
J gene: TRBJ1-1
clone size: NA

CDR3 protein: CASSPLLDTRPYNERFF
CDR3 DNA: TGTGCCAGCAGCCCCTTGCTTGACACACGTCCCTACAATGAGCGGTTCTTC
CDR3 length: 17
V gene: TRBV6-2/TRBV6-3
D gene: NA
J gene: TRBJ2-1
clone size: few